This is a list of T cell receptor beta chains from one sample in a study of blood T cell repertoires in COVID-19. The repertoire was sequenced with immunoSEQ multiplex PCR; TCRdb's copy has only in-frame clones and lacks some. The sample includes approximately 21,000 clones, around 82% of them seen just once. The sample taken for sequencing was peripheral blood. These receptors were collected from a human donor in a cohort sampled during active COVID-19. CDR3s include the opening cysteine and the closing phenylalanine or tryptophan. D genes are given only for firm matches. A row's size may be missing; if present it is once, few, many or a size class.

CDR3: CATSATGRNQPQHF
D: NA
V: TRBV24-1
J: TRBJ1-5
size: NA

CDR3: CASSSGDRAKTYEQYF
D: TRBD1
V: TRBV5-6
J: TRBJ2-7
size: NA

CDR3: CASSLSPGPANF
D: NA
V: TRBV13
J: TRBJ2-7
size: NA

CDR3: CASSPAGLYGYTF
D: NA
V: TRBV28
J: TRBJ1-2
size: NA

CDR3: CASTRLDNEQFF
D: NA
V: TRBV2
J: TRBJ2-1
size: NA

CDR3: CASSLSAGVKSSYNEQFF
D: TRBD2
V: TRBV7-9
J: TRBJ2-1
size: NA

CDR3: CASSEFSTGRGEKLFF
D: NA
V: TRBV25-1
J: TRBJ1-4
size: few

CDR3: CASSLGWAGGYTF
D: NA
V: TRBV7-2
J: TRBJ1-2
size: few

CDR3: CASKPDNSGGWETQYF
D: NA
V: TRBV19
J: TRBJ2-5
size: NA

CDR3: CASRYRQGAMGNEQFF
D: TRBD1
V: TRBV5-5
J: TRBJ2-1
size: NA

CDR3: CASSFSSGGNQPQHF
D: NA
V: TRBV7-2
J: TRBJ1-5
size: few

CDR3: CASSPGEYTDTQYF
D: NA
V: TRBV7-2
J: TRBJ2-3
size: NA

CDR3: CASSDSYEQYF
D: NA
V: TRBV11-2
J: TRBJ2-7
size: NA

CDR3: CASSPPLETTLAKNIQYF
D: NA
V: TRBV18
J: TRBJ2-4
size: NA

CDR3: CASSRDSSGANVLTF
D: NA
V: TRBV6-2/TRBV6-3
J: TRBJ2-6
size: NA

CDR3: CASSLWAGEGNTIYF
D: NA
V: TRBV27
J: TRBJ1-3
size: NA

CDR3: CASSQSGGVDTQYF
D: TRBD2
V: TRBV3-1/TRBV3-2
J: TRBJ2-3
size: NA

CDR3: CASTTSGYTGELFF
D: NA
V: TRBV28
J: TRBJ2-2
size: once

CDR3: CASSPGQLNQPQHF
D: TRBD1
V: TRBV5-1
J: TRBJ1-5
size: NA

CDR3: CASSQGQFRQGSNQPQHF
D: TRBD1
V: TRBV16
J: TRBJ1-5
size: NA

CDR3: CASSQMRNTEAFF
D: NA
V: TRBV3-1/TRBV3-2
J: TRBJ1-1
size: NA

CDR3: CASSLRRLGPTNTEAFF
D: NA
V: TRBV18
J: TRBJ1-1
size: NA

CDR3: CASRRGGTAEYGYTF
D: TRBD1
V: TRBV5-1
J: TRBJ1-2
size: NA

CDR3: CASSIGRGITHEQFF
D: TRBD1
V: TRBV19
J: TRBJ2-1
size: NA